These 5 T cell receptor beta chains were sequenced from one sample in a study of CD8+ T cells in alopecia areata. The authors extracted RNA and reverse transcribed it into cDNA as the sequencing template. TCRdb's table, derived via immunoSEQ multiplex PCR, lists solely in-frame clones and lacks some. The data hold 110,000 to 150,000 clones, with about 60% observed a single time. The sequences come from CD4+ T cells sorted from blood, collected at week 0. These receptors came from a human donor with alopecia areata.

This clone was seen just once. The V and J genes are TRBV20-1 and TRBJ2-5; D gene uncertain. The CDR3 runs 11 residues. Trimming removed 7 bases at V and 0 bases at J, with 6 bases between. Germline loops: CDR1 DFQATT, CDR2 SNEGSKA (reference sequence). CDR3 DNA: TGCAGTGGTTGGAACCAAGAGACCCAGTACTTC. Encoded protein: CSGWNQETQYF.

This clone came up a few times. The J gene is TRBJ2-4, the V gene TRBV7-2; a weak D match, TRBD1 (6 bases). Trimming left V 5 bases short and J 0 bases short, with 14 bases between. Germline V gene sequence: CDR1 SGHTA, CDR2 FQGNSA. The CDR3 runs to 16 residues. In nucleotides, the CDR3 is TGTGCCAGCAGCGCGCGGACAGCACTAGCCAAAAACATTCAGTACTTC. Its protein is CASSARTALAKNIQYF.

The rearrangement joins TRBV7-2 to TRBJ2-1; 9 bases line up with TRBD1. Per germline, CDR1 SGHTA and CDR2 FQGNSA. The CDR3 has 15 residues. Trimming removed 1 base from V and 8 bases from J; junction bases left unmatched: 6. CDR3 nucleotides: TGTGCCAGCAGCTTAGAGGGGACAGGGATCTATGAGCAGTTCTTC. Amino acids: CASSLEGTGIYEQFF. Based on the CDR3 plus reference TRBV7-2 and TRBJ2-1, the full variable domain is GAGVSQSPSNKVTEKGKDVELRCDPISGHTALYWYRQSLGQGLEFLIYFQGNSAPDKSGLPSDRFSAERTGGSVSTLTIQRTQQEDSAVYLCASSLEGTGIYEQFFGPGTRLTVL.

The chain is built from TRBV7-6 and TRBJ2-7; TRBD1 matches at 9 bases. Germline V gives CDR1 SGHVS, CDR2 FNYEAQ. The CDR3 loop spans 14 amino acids. V was pared by 1 base and J by 2 bases, with 0 bases of the junction left unmatched. For the CDR3, the DNA is TGTGCCAGCAGCTTAGACAGGGGGCCCTACGAGCAGTACTTC. Protein: CASSLDRGPYEQYF.

This clone is a singleton in its sample. The J gene is TRBJ2-5, the V gene TRBV30; TRBD2 aligns across 7 bases. V dropped 5 bases and J dropped 1; count of bases not matched to a gene: 1. Germline CDR1 reads GTSNPN; CDR2 reads SVGIG (reference sequence). The CDR3 length is 12 residues. The CDR3 protein is CAWGTTQETQYF. CDR3 DNA: TGTGCCTGGGGGACTACCCAAGAGACCCAGTACTTC.